The entry that follows covers one TCR beta chain sequence. The CDR3 covers 17 residues. V lost 2 bases, J lost 6 bases, and 23 bases lay in between. Per germline, CDR1 MGHRA and CDR2 YSYEKL. The entry originates in a study of blood T cell repertoires in COVID-19. Original methodology: The assay estimated nucleated cells by amplifying reference gene primers. TCRdb's table, derived via immunoSEQ multiplex PCR, lists solely in-frame clones and lacks some. V, J and clone size are taken as reported in that table, and D and trimming were inferred from the DNA itself. The data show about 58,000 clones, 75% to 90% seen once.

This TCR was recovered from a woman aged 65 to 85 with active COVID-19. Sequenced input: peripheral blood. The chain combines TRBV4-1 with TRBJ2-7, with D possibly being TRBD2 (5 bases). The CDR3 DNA follows: TGCGCCAGCAGCCAAACCCCGGAAAGCGGAGAGGGAGTCGAGCAGTACTTC. The encoded protein is CASSQTPESGEGVEQYF.